This TCR beta chain was sequenced during a study of memory CD4+ T cells and cytomegalovirus serostatus. Single viable CD3+CD4+CD8-CD45RO+ cells were sorted as the memory CD4+ T cells. The repertoire was sequenced with immunoSEQ multiplex PCR; TCRdb's copy has only in-frame clones and lacks some. The top ten hold over 0.55% of the sample, which has about 50,000 clones, under 90% seen once. The junction had 6 bases not matched to a gene; V was cut back by 0 bases and J by 4 bases. The CDR3 runs 16 residues. Germline-derived CDR1 and CDR2 are LGHNA and YNFKEQ. In this sample, this clone turned up a few times.

The rearrangement joins TRBV4-2 to TRBJ1-5, with TRBD1 matching 7 bases. What was sequenced was memory CD4+ T cells from blood. This TCR derives from an adult in good health and CMV-seronegative. This CDR3 is CASSQEPGQQNQPQHF. The CDR3 nucleotides read TGTGCCAGCAGCCAAGAACCGGGACAGCAAAATCAGCCCCAGCATTTT.